The rows below give T cell receptor beta chains drawn from one sample of a study of OX40 agonist ivuxolimab in advanced cancers. TCRdb keeps only in-frame clones here, not all; method: immunoSEQ multiplex PCR. The sample includes some 50,000 clones, 84% seen only once; the top ten take 2.6%. The specimen was CD4+ or CD8+ T cells sorted from blood, collected in a trial of the OX40 agonist ivuxolimab. The source of these receptors is an adult with an advanced solid tumor such as melanoma, head and neck, liver or kidney cancer. CDR3s include the opening cysteine and the closing phenylalanine or tryptophan. A D gene is named only where the DNA matches it firmly.

V,D,J,DNA,CDR3
TRBV6-5,NA,TRBJ2-7,TGTGCCAGCAGTTACTCGAGTAGATACGAGCAGTACTTC,CASSYSSRYEQYF
TRBV18,NA,TRBJ1-1,TGTGCCAGCTCAGTTGGGGGAACGAGCACTGAAGCTTTCTTT,CASSVGGTSTEAFF
TRBV11-3,NA,TRBJ2-5,TGTGCCAGCAGCTTAGTATGGGGACAAACACAAGAGACCCAGTACTTC,CASSLVWGQTQETQYF
TRBV4-1,TRBD2,TRBJ2-2,TGCGCCAGCAGCCAAGATCGAGCGGGAGGGAACACCGGGGAGCTGTTTTTT,CASSQDRAGGNTGELFF
TRBV4-3,NA,TRBJ1-3,TGCGCCAGCAGCCCTCCAGGATCTGGAAACACCATATATTTT,CASSPPGSGNTIYF
TRBV6-5,TRBD2,TRBJ2-2,TGTGCCAGCAGCAGAGGCGCGGGGGGCACCGGGGAGCTGTTTTTT,CASSRGAGGTGELFF
TRBV19,NA,TRBJ1-4,TGTGCCAGTAGCCCACAGGCCCTAAGAGGTGAAAAACTGTTTTTT,CASSPQALRGEKLFF
TRBV4-3,TRBD2,TRBJ2-3,TGCGCCAGCAGCCAGACTAGCGGGGGGACAGATACGCAGTATTTT,CASSQTSGGTDTQYF
TRBV10-2,NA,TRBJ1-1,TGCGCCAGCAGTGGGCCCGAGGGGAACACTGAAGCTTTCTTT,CASSGPEGNTEAFF
TRBV30,NA,TRBJ2-1,TGTGCCTGGAGTGCCGAGGTAAGCTCCTACAATGAGCAGTTCTTC,CAWSAEVSSYNEQFF